The present T cell receptor (beta chain) was sequenced within a study of cytomegalovirus exposure and HLA in healthy donors. Germline-derived CDR1 and CDR2 are SGDLS and YYNGEE. The CDR3 has 14 amino acids. With 0 bases removed from V and 8 bases from J, the gap between germline ends came to 12 bases. The primer mix had 60 Vbeta and 13 Jbeta primers. The protocol was immunoSEQ multiplex PCR, while the TCRdb copy is restricted to in-frame clones and leaves out a portion. The data hold nearly 200,000 clones, with over 70% observed a single time. V usage is TRBV9 and J usage is TRBJ2-1; D call uncertain. Sequencing was carried out using PBMCs. This TCR was sampled from a man between 25 and 39 years old in good health and CMV-seronegative. CDR3 coding DNA: TGTGCCAGCAGCGTAGCGGTCGGCGGCTATGAGCAGTTCTTC. Residues: CASSVAVGGYEQFF.